The rows below give T cell receptor beta chains drawn from one sample of a study of blood T cell repertoires in COVID-19. Sequencing used immunoSEQ multiplex PCR; TCRdb keeps in-frame clones, though not all of them. The sample holds roughly 150,000 clones, approximately 91% seen once. Sequencing input: peripheral blood. The receptors were sampled from a man aged 18-30 years with acute or convalescent COVID-19. Each CDR3 is given with its conserved first and last residue. D genes are given only for firm matches. A clone size is listed for some rows: how often the clone was seen (once, few, many), or a class if it is expanded.

abundance | j_gene | v_gene | d_gene | CDR3aa | CDR3nt
NA | TRBJ2-2 | TRBV6-5 | TRBD2 | CASRSGLAAGELFF | TGTGCCAGCAGGTCGGGACTAGCGGCCGGGGAGCTGTTTTTT
NA | TRBJ1-2 | TRBV5-1 | NA | CASSTSLTGLPTF | TGCGCCAGCAGCACATCTTTGACAGGTCTCCCCACCTTC
NA | TRBJ2-1 | TRBV3-1/TRBV3-2 | NA | CASSPRGRAVAYNEQFF | TGTGCCAGCAGCCCAAGGGGGAGAGCGGTCGCCTACAATGAGCAGTTCTTC
NA | TRBJ1-2 | TRBV7-2 | TRBD1 | CASRPTGEVFYGYTF | TGTGCCAGCAGACCGACAGGGGAGGTCTTCTATGGCTACACCTTC
NA | TRBJ1-2 | TRBV23-1 | NA | CASSQSRRVHTF | TGCGCCAGCAGTCAATCGAGGCGGGTACACACCTTC
NA | TRBJ1-5 | TRBV6-5 | NA | CASSYGPGGGQHF | TGTGCCAGCAGTTACGGTCCGGGAGGTGGCCAGCATTTT
NA | TRBJ1-2 | TRBV6-1 | NA | CASSDSPGQLHGYTF | TGTGCCAGCAGTGATTCGCCGGGACAACTCCATGGCTACACCTTC
NA | TRBJ2-5 | TRBV5-5 | TRBD2 | CASRRLAEETQYF | TGTGCCAGCAGGCGACTAGCGGAAGAGACCCAGTACTTC
NA | TRBJ1-1 | TRBV15 | NA | CATSRLNTEAFF | TGTGCCACCAGCAGACTCAACACTGAAGCTTTCTTT
NA | TRBJ1-1 | TRBV9 | TRBD1 | CASSAPLGQLNTEAFF | TGTGCCAGCAGCGCCCCCCTGGGACAGCTGAACACTGAAGCTTTCTTT
NA | TRBJ2-1 | TRBV18 | NA | CASSPRRQSSSYNEQFF | TGTGCCAGCTCACCACGCCGACAGTCTAGCTCCTACAATGAGCAGTTCTTC
NA | TRBJ1-2 | TRBV18 | TRBD1 | CASSQRQTGSINYGYTF | TGTGCCAGCTCACAGAGACAGACAGGGAGCATTAACTATGGCTACACCTTC
NA | TRBJ1-1 | TRBV18 | NA | CASSSQRGVGTEAFF | TGTGCCAGCTCCTCCCAAAGGGGCGTGGGCACTGAAGCTTTCTTT
NA | TRBJ2-1 | TRBV6-2/TRBV6-3 | TRBD1 | CASSPDRGQNEQFF | TGTGCCAGCAGCCCTGACAGGGGGCAAAATGAGCAGTTCTTC
NA | TRBJ1-1 | TRBV7-6 | TRBD1 | CASSLGTGGITEAFF | TGTGCCAGCAGCTTAGGGACAGGGGGAATCACTGAAGCTTTCTTT
few | TRBJ2-2 | TRBV5-1 | NA | CASSLAAEMNTGELFF | TGCGCCAGCAGCTTGGCCGCGGAGATGAACACCGGGGAGCTGTTTTTT
once | TRBJ2-2 | TRBV4-2 | TRBD2 | CASSQAGTSVLAGELFF | TGTGCCAGCAGCCAAGCCGGGACTAGCGTCTTAGCCGGGGAGCTGTTTTTT
NA | TRBJ1-1 | TRBV12-3/TRBV12-4 | NA | CASSLGQNTEAFF | TGTGCCAGCAGTTTAGGACAGAACACTGAAGCTTTCTTT
NA | TRBJ2-5 | TRBV27 | TRBD1 | CASSPTGLETQYF | TGTGCCAGCAGTCCGACAGGGTTGGAGACCCAGTACTTC
NA | TRBJ1-4 | TRBV18 | NA | CASSPTGKEKLFF | TGTGCCAGCTCACCCACAGGGAAAGAAAAACTGTTTTTT
NA | TRBJ2-3 | TRBV21-1 | NA | CASSPRLTRGDTQYF | TGTGCCAGCAGCCCTCGCCTTACCCGCGGGGATACGCAGTATTTT
once | TRBJ1-4 | TRBV5-1 | TRBD1 | CASSLVGQRNEKLFF | TGCGCCAGCAGCTTGGTGGGACAGAGAAATGAAAAACTGTTTTTT
NA | TRBJ1-5 | TRBV6-5 | NA | CASARLADQPQHF | TGTGCCAGCGCCCGACTAGCGGATCAGCCCCAGCATTTT
NA | TRBJ1-4 | TRBV29-1 | NA | CSASRGGEKLFF | TGCAGCGCTTCCCGGGGGGGTGAAAAACTGTTTTTT
NA | TRBJ1-1 | TRBV13 | NA | CASSLEGAGNTEAFF | TGTGCCAGCAGCTTAGAAGGTGCAGGGAACACTGAAGCTTTCTTT
NA | TRBJ1-3 | TRBV27 | NA | CASRRQNSGNTIYF | TGTGCCAGCAGAAGACAAAACTCTGGAAACACCATATATTTT
NA | TRBJ1-1 | TRBV2 | TRBD1 | CATGRDRDELTFF | TGTGCCACAGGACGCGACAGGGATGAATTAACTTTCTTT
NA | TRBJ2-2 | TRBV6-7 | TRBD1 | CASSYSGTENTGELFF | TGTGCCAGCAGTTACTCTGGGACAGAGAACACCGGGGAGCTGTTTTTT
NA | TRBJ1-2 | TRBV6-2/TRBV6-3 | NA | CASSFSQGSLRGYTF | TGTGCCAGCAGTTTCTCCCAGGGGTCCCTTCGAGGCTACACCTTC
NA | TRBJ1-1 | TRBV4-1 | NA | CASSQALQGRFTEAFF | TGCGCCAGCAGCCAAGCCTTACAGGGTAGGTTCACTGAAGCTTTCTTT
NA | TRBJ1-4 | TRBV6-5 | NA | CASSTPATNEKLFF | TGTGCCAGCAGTACACCTGCAACTAATGAAAAACTGTTTTTT
NA | TRBJ2-5 | TRBV2 | TRBD1 | CASSGGQGGETQYF | TGTGCCAGCAGTGGGGGACAGGGGGGAGAGACCCAGTACTTC
NA | TRBJ2-6 | TRBV4-1 | NA | CASSQERGSGANVLTF | TGCGCCAGCAGCCAAGAACGGGGTTCTGGGGCCAACGTCCTGACTTTC
NA | TRBJ2-2 | TRBV12-3/TRBV12-4 | NA | CASSFTVTGELFF | TGTGCCAGCAGTTTCACAGTGACCGGGGAGCTGTTTTTT
NA | TRBJ1-3 | TRBV6-5 | NA | CASRGTFGNTIYF | TGTGCCAGCAGGGGGACATTTGGAAACACCATATATTTT
once | TRBJ2-1 | TRBV5-1 | NA | CASSLEAGSYNEQFF | TGCGCCAGCAGCTTGGAGGCGGGCTCCTACAATGAGCAGTTCTTC
NA | TRBJ2-2 | TRBV18 | TRBD1 | CASSPGQGGNTGELFF | TGTGCCAGCTCACCAGGACAGGGAGGGAACACCGGGGAGCTGTTTTTT
NA | TRBJ2-5 | TRBV19 | TRBD1 | CASRDRGQETQYF | TGTGCCAGTAGAGACAGGGGACAAGAGACCCAGTACTTC
NA | TRBJ1-1 | TRBV13 | NA | CASSLPGGQNTEAFF | TGTGCCAGCAGCCTCCCGGGGGGCCAAAACACTGAAGCTTTCTTT
NA | TRBJ1-1 | TRBV29-1 | NA | CSSSDGGNTEAFF | TGCAGCTCAAGTGACGGAGGGAACACTGAAGCTTTCTTT
NA | TRBJ1-4 | TRBV14 | NA | CASRDSNEKLFF | TGTGCCAGCAGGGACAGTAATGAAAAACTGTTTTTT
NA | TRBJ2-5 | TRBV2 | TRBD2 | CASSGTSGRREGEETQYF | TGTGCCAGCAGCGGGACTAGCGGGCGGCGCGAGGGGGAGGAGACCCAGTACTTC
NA | TRBJ2-3 | TRBV4-1 | TRBD2 | CASRFAGGPQDTQYF | TGCGCCAGCAGGTTTGCGGGAGGGCCGCAAGATACGCAGTATTTT
NA | TRBJ2-3 | TRBV9 | TRBD2 | CASSVAGLAGFTDTQYF | TGTGCCAGCAGCGTAGCTGGACTAGCGGGTTTCACAGATACGCAGTATTTT